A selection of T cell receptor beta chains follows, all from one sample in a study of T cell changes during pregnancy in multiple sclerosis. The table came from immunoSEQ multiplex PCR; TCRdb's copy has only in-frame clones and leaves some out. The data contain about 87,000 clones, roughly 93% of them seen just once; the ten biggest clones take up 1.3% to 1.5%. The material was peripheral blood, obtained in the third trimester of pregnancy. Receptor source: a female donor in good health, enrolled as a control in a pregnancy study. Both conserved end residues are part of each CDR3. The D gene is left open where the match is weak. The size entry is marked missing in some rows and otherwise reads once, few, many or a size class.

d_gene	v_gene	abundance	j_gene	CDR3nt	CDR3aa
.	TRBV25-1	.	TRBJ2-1	TGTGCCAGCACCGAATGGGCAGGTGGAAAGCAGTTCTTC	CASTEWAGGKQFF
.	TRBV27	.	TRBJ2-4	TGTGCCAGCAGTATACTCGGGGGCAAAAACATTCAGTACTTC	CASSILGGKNIQYF
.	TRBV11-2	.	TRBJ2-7	TGTGCCAGCAGCTTAGCTTACGAGCAGTACTTC	CASSLAYEQYF
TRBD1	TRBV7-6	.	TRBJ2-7	TGTGCCAGCAGCTTAGCATCAGGGGGCCACTACGAGCAGTACTTC	CASSLASGGHYEQYF
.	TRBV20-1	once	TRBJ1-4	TGCAGTGGGGCAACAAATGAAAAACTGTTTTTT	CSGATNEKLFF
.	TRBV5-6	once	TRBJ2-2	TGTGCCAGCAGCTTGCAGGGTATCACCATCAACACCGGGGAGCTGTTTTTT	CASSLQGITINTGELFF
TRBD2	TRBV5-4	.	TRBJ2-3	TGTGCCAGCAGCTTGAGTCTAGCGGGGATCACAGATACGCAGTATTTT	CASSLSLAGITDTQYF
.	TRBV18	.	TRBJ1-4	TGTGCCAGCTCACGCTCGACATCAACTAATGAAAAACTGTTTTTT	CASSRSTSTNEKLFF
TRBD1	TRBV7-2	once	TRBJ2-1	TGTGCCAGCAGCTCCCCAGGGGACAGAAGTTACAATGAGCAGTTCTTC	CASSSPGDRSYNEQFF
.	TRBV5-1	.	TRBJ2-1	TGCGCCAGCAGAACGGGGTCCCTCGACAATGAGCAGTTCTTC	CASRTGSLDNEQFF
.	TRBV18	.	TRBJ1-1	TGTGCCAGCTCAACCCTCTTGCGGGGGGCGGTTGGAGGGACTGAAGCTTTCTTT	CASSTLLRGAVGGTEAFF
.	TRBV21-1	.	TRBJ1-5	TGTGCCAGCAGCAAAGTTAGTAACCTGTACAATCAGCCCCAGCATTTT	CASSKVSNLYNQPQHF
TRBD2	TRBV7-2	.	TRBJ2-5	TGTGCCAGCAGCGGACTAACTAGCGGGAGAGAGACCCAGTACTTC	CASSGLTSGRETQYF
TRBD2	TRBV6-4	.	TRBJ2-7	TGTGCCAGCAGTCATCAGACTAGCGGGAGCGCCTACGAGCAGTACTTC	CASSHQTSGSAYEQYF
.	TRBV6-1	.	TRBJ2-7	TGTGCCAGCAGTGAAGCCGATACAGCCTACGAGCAGTACTTC	CASSEADTAYEQYF
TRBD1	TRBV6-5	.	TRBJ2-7	TGTGCCAGCAGTTCCGGGACAGGGGCCGACGAGCAGTACTTC	CASSSGTGADEQYF
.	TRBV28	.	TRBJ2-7	TGTGCCAGCAGTTTACGGGGAAAGGAGCAGTACTTC	CASSLRGKEQYF
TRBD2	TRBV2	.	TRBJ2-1	TGTGCCAGCAGTGAACAGGGAGGGCCACAGAATGAGCAGTTCTTC	CASSEQGGPQNEQFF
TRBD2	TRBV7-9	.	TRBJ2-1	TGTGCCAGCAGCTTACTGGGTAGCGGGGGGGTTAGCGCCTACAATGAGCAGTTCTTC	CASSLLGSGGVSAYNEQFF
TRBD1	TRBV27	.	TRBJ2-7	TGTGCCAGCAGTTTATCGGCCGGGACAGGGGGGATATACGAGCAGTACTTC	CASSLSAGTGGIYEQYF
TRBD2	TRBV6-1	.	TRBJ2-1	TGTGCCAGCAGTGACCGGACTAGCGGGAGTCCACGGGAGCAGTTCTTC	CASSDRTSGSPREQFF
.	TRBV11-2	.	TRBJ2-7	TGTGCCAGCAGCTTAGAAGCGGTCAGGAGCTACGAGCAGTACTTC	CASSLEAVRSYEQYF
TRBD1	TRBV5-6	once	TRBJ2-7	TGTGCCAGCAGCCCCGGGACAGGGCTATACGAGCAGTACTTC	CASSPGTGLYEQYF
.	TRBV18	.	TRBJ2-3	TGTGCCAGCTCACCAGGGCTAGCCACCGCCGATACGCAGTATTTT	CASSPGLATADTQYF
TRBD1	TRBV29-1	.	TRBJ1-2	TGCAGCGCTCGGACAGGGGTTCTTGGCTACACCTTC	CSARTGVLGYTF
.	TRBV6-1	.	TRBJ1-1	TGTGCCAGCAGTGAAGCGTCACCAGGGTTGAACACTGAAGCTTTCTTT	CASSEASPGLNTEAFF
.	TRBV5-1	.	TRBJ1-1	TGCGCCAGCAGCTTGGCCAAAGGGGACACTGAAGCTTTCTTT	CASSLAKGDTEAFF
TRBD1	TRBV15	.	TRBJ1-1	TGTGCCACCAGCTCCGGGACAGGGTCATTCACTGAAGCTTTCTTT	CATSSGTGSFTEAFF
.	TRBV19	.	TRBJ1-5	TGTGCCAGTTTGGGTGGGGGCGGGAGCAATCAGCCCCAGCATTTT	CASLGGGGSNQPQHF
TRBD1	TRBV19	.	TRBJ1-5	TGTGCCAGTAGTATATCCACAGGGGGCAATCAGCCCCAGCATTTT	CASSISTGGNQPQHF
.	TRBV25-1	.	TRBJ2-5	TGTGCCAGCAGTGATCCCCAGGGACTCTTTGAAGAGACCCAGTACTTC	CASSDPQGLFEETQYF
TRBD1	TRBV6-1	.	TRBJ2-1	TGTGCCAGCAGTGTTGGACAGGGTGACAATGAGCAGTTCTTC	CASSVGQGDNEQFF
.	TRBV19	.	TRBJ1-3	TGTGCCAGTAGTATAGCACAGACCTCTGGAAACACCATATATTTT	CASSIAQTSGNTIYF
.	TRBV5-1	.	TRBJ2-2	TGCGCCAGCAGCTTGCTGGCAGGTTCGGCCGGGGAGCTGTTTTTT	CASSLLAGSAGELFF
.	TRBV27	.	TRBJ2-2	TGTGCCAGCAGTTGGCGGGGCACCGGGGAGCTGTTTTTT	CASSWRGTGELFF
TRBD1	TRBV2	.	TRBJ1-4	TGTGCCAACAGGACGACAGGGGGCGAAAATGAAAAACTGTTTTTT	CANRTTGGENEKLFF
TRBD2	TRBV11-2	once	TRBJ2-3	TGTGCCAGCAGCGCAGCGGGGGGCTCGACAGATACGCAGTATTTT	CASSAAGGSTDTQYF
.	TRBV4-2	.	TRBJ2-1	TGTGCCAGCAGCCGCGGGGACTCAACCTACAATGAGCAGTTCTTC	CASSRGDSTYNEQFF
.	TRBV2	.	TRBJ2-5	TGTGCCAGCAGTGAAGGACAGCAAGAGACCCAGTACTTC	CASSEGQQETQYF
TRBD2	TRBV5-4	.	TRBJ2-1	TGTGCCAGCAGAGGCGGGAGAAGCTACAATGAGCAGTTCTTC	CASRGGRSYNEQFF
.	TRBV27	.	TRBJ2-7	TGTGCCAGCAGTTTGTCGTCGGAGGGCGAAAACGAGCAGTACTTC	CASSLSSEGENEQYF
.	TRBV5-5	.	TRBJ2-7	TGTGCCAGCAGCTCCGCTCCCAGTTACGAGCAGTACTTC	CASSSAPSYEQYF
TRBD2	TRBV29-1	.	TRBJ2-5	TGCAGCGTTGAAGGGGGAGGGGAGACCCAGTACTTC	CSVEGGGETQYF
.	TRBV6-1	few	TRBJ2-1	TGTGCCAGCAGCAGGGGCGGGAGAGGCTACAATGAGCAGTTCTTC	CASSRGGRGYNEQFF
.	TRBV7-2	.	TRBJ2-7	TGTGCCAGCAGCTTGACCGGGACTCTTTACGAGCAGTACTTC	CASSLTGTLYEQYF
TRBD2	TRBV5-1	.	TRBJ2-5	TGCGCCAGCAGCACTCGACTAGCGGGCGTACAAGAGACCCAGTACTTC	CASSTRLAGVQETQYF
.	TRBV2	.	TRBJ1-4	TGTGCCACCAAGGAGGTAGAACCAAAACTGTTTTTT	CATKEVEPKLFF
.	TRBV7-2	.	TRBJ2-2	TGTGCCAGCAGCTTGAGCGGGCTCCAGGGGGAGCTGTTTTTT	CASSLSGLQGELFF
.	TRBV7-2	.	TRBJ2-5	TGTGCCAGCAGCGCCCGAGGGGAGACCCAGTACTTC	CASSARGETQYF
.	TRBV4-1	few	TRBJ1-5	TGCGCCAGCAGCCAAGGGCCCGGACAGTTCAATCAGCCCCAGCATTTT	CASSQGPGQFNQPQHF
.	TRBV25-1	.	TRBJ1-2	TGTGCCAGCAGTGAATACCCAGGCTCTGGCTACACCTTC	CASSEYPGSGYTF
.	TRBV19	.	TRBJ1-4	TGTGCCAGTAGTGTCGACATTTTTGAAAAACTGTTTTTT	CASSVDIFEKLFF
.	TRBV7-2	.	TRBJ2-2	TGTGCCAGCAGCTTTGCGGGGAAAGGGGAGCTGTTTTTT	CASSFAGKGELFF